This TCR beta chain was captured by sequencing in a study of cytomegalovirus exposure and HLA in healthy donors. Regarding the study as a whole: Reportedly, TCR beta sequences accurately predicted HLA-A and HLA-B alleles in most subjects. Investigators reported around 150 TCR beta chains as tied to cytomegalovirus. Several of the most significant clusters were apparently associated with common viral pathogens in a later analysis.

Of note for this clone: What it binds is unknown.

Germline CDR1 SGHAT, CDR2 FQNNGV. CDR3 length: 12 residues. Trimming removed 2 bases from V and 7 bases from J, with 5 bases in between. When sampled, the donors appeared nominally healthy, though they likely had unrecorded immune exposures. 13 Jbeta primers and 60 Vbeta primers were used for the PCR. The method was immunoSEQ multiplex PCR; TCRdb's version includes in-frame clones alone and lacks a portion of them. The table shows more than 110,000 clones, with around 76% occurring only once. The specimen was PBMCs. V and J are TRBV11-2 and TRBJ1-4, with D uncertain. The TCR was taken from a male donor in good health and CMV-seronegative. CDR3 nucleotides: TGTGCCAGCAGCTTATCGGTTGAAAAACTGTTTTTT. Amino acid sequence: CASSLSVEKLFF.